Below are 30 T cell receptor beta chains sequenced from a single sample in a study of T cell repertoires in cytomegalovirus infection (dated by TCRdb to 2018 to 2020). Antigens for these TCRs are unknown. Sequenced using an Illumina HiSeq 1500. TCRdb applied fastp at Q25 and MiXCR to the public reads, then kept only in-frame beta chains. Rows with a matching CDR3 protein are joined into one entry that keeps the most common DNA and genes. In all, the sample holds some 130,000 distinct CDR3 sequences, and 20% to 30% of those were seen once. The ten largest clones represent 30% to 35% of the sample. Sequences were obtained from PBMCs, sequenced either directly or after in vitro stimulation (not recorded which). The receptors were sampled from a human donor in good health (CMV status not recorded). Some clones in this sample may be carry-over from other donors' samples.

This chain connects TRBV6-2 or TRBV6-3 to TRBJ2-1; 12 nucleotides line up with TRBD1. The V gene's germline CDR1 is MNHEY and CDR2 SVGEGT. V was clipped by 2 bases and J by 8 bases; unmatched bases: 13. The length of the CDR3 is 18 residues. CDR3 DNA sequence: TGTGCCAGCAGTTACGGTCCGGGGGACAGGGGGCGCATAGATGAGCAGTTCTTC. Its translation: CASSYGPGDRGRIDEQFF.

This chain joins TRBV2 and TRBJ1-5; D is uncertain. Germline CDR1 SNHLY, CDR2 FYNNEI. V was clipped by 3 bases and J by 2 bases, with 5 bases between them. CDR3 length equals 13 residues. The CDR3 nucleotides are TGTGCCAGCAGTGACGGCCGCAATCAGCCCCAGCATTTT. Translated: CASSDGRNQPQHF.

For the CDR3, the DNA is TGTGCCAGCAGCACCCGGGTAGCGGGAGGGCGGGATACGCAGTATTTT. Translation: CASSTRVAGGRDTQYF. The chain employs TRBV7-2 and TRBJ2-3; 11 nucleotides match TRBD2. The J segment lost 6 bases and the V segment lost 5 bases, leaving 10 bases of the junction unmatched. The germline gives CDR1 SGHTA, CDR2 FQGNSA. This CDR3 is 16 amino acids long.

This clonotype was counted ten times or more. V gene TRBV7-2 combines with J gene TRBJ2-6; D unclear. This CDR3 has 15 amino acids. In germline, CDR1 is SGHTA, CDR2 FQGNSA. V was shortened by 5 bases and J by 0 bases, with 8 bases between the two germline ends. As DNA, the CDR3 is TGTGCCAGCAGCCGACAACGCTCTGGGGCCAACGTCCTGACTTTC. Protein sequence: CASSRQRSGANVLTF.

This clonotype was observed many times. In DNA, the CDR3 is TGTGCCAGCAGTTGGAGGGTGGTCCCGAGCGGTAGCGGGAGGCGGAATGAGCAGTTCTTC. Its translation: CASSWRVVPSGSGRRNEQFF. The rearrangement uses TRBV6-6 and TRBJ2-1, with 10 bases fitting TRBD2. The CDR3 is 20 residues long. V lost 4 bases to trimming and J lost 7 bases; unmatched junction nucleotides: 22. In germline, CDR1 is MNHNY, CDR2 SVGAGI (reference sequence).

In its sample, this clonotype was seen many times. The CDR3 sequence is CASRRYRLPTTNEKLFF. In DNA form, the CDR3 reads TGTGCCAGCAGAAGATACCGGCTTCCAACAACTAATGAAAAACTGTTTTTT. The rearrangement links TRBV7-8 to TRBJ1-4, with D uncertain. CDR1 and CDR2 from the germline V gene are SGHVS and FQNEAQ. The CDR3 length is 17 residues. The V gene lost 6 bases and the J gene lost 0 bases, with 17 bases spanning the gap.

This chain links TRBV28 with TRBJ2-3; 11 bases are shared with TRBD2. V was pared by 4 bases and J by 4 bases, with 4 bases of the junction left unmatched. Germline-derived CDR1 and CDR2 are MDHEN and SYDVKM. CDR3 length equals 15 residues. The CDR3 loop reads CASSSLAGGPDTQYF. The CDR3 DNA reads TGTGCCAGCAGTTCTTTAGCGGGAGGGCCAGATACGCAGTATTTT.

This rearrangement joins TRBV7-6 to TRBJ2-1; 8 bases match TRBD1. The CDR3 is made up of 19 amino acids. In germline, CDR1 is SGHVS, CDR2 FNYEAQ. V was clipped by 4 bases and J by 2 bases; unmatched bases: 16. The CDR3 reads CASSSHKRQGPSPYNEQFF. The CDR3 DNA reads TGTGCCAGCAGCTCACATAAGAGACAGGGGCCTTCTCCCTACAATGAGCAGTTCTTC.

The genes are TRBV6-2 or TRBV6-3 and TRBJ2-1, with D unclear. CDR1 is MNHEY and CDR2 is SVGEGT in the germline V gene. This CDR3 comprises 12 residues. The germline V and J ends were trimmed by 5 bases and 10 bases, with 12 bases remaining between them. For the CDR3, the DNA is TGTGCCAGCAGTCACGATACGAGGGAGCAGTTCTTC. This encodes CASSHDTREQFF.

A few counts support this clonotype. The V gene is TRBV4-1, the J gene TRBJ2-5; the match to TRBD2 covers 9 bases. CDR3 length: 15 residues. The germline V gene encodes CDR1 MGHRA and CDR2 YSYEKL. J was trimmed by 0 bases and V by 6 bases; bases with no gene match: 5. CDR3 protein: CASSAGGRYQETQYF. For the CDR3, the DNA is TGCGCCAGCAGTGCGGGAGGGAGGTACCAAGAGACCCAGTACTTC.

In its sample, this clonotype was seen many times. This rearrangement joins TRBV7-8 to TRBJ1-1; no clear D gene. Deletions cut 1 base from V and 5 bases from J, with 17 bases between. Germline lookup yields CDR1 SGHVS and CDR2 FQNEAQ. The CDR3 has 16 amino acids. CDR3 amino acids: CASSLVIGFGLTEAFF. The CDR3 region has the DNA TGTGCCAGCAGCTTAGTTATCGGGTTTGGTTTGACTGAAGCTTTCTTT.

This clonotype was counted at least ten times. The chain uses TRBV7-2 and TRBJ1-1; TRBD1 agrees at 7 bases. This CDR3 spans 13 amino acids. From germline, CDR1 is SGHTA and CDR2 FQGNSA. V lost 5 bases and J lost 6; bases outside the gene matches: 6. The CDR3 bases are TGTGCCAGCAGCCGCGACAGGGATCCTGAAGCTTTCTTT. It yields the protein CASSRDRDPEAFF.

The V call is TRBV4-3, the J call TRBJ2-7; 11 nucleotides match TRBD2. Trimming removed 4 bases from V and 2 bases from J; junction bases left unmatched: 4. Germline V CDR1 and CDR2: LGHNA, YSLEER. The CDR3 covers 15 residues. The CDR3 DNA follows: TGCGCCAGCAGCCGGGGGACTAGCGGAACCTACGAGCAGTACTTC. Its translation: CASSRGTSGTYEQYF.

The rearrangement links TRBV5-6 to TRBJ2-1; D uncertain. The CDR3 is 12 residues long. V was clipped by 1 base and J by 9 bases, with 8 bases between them. Germline V gene sequence: CDR1 SGHDT, CDR2 YYEEEE. CDR3 protein: CASSLRWGEQFF. The CDR3 coding sequence is TGTGCCAGCAGCTTGCGTTGGGGTGAGCAGTTCTTC.

This clonotype appeared many times. The V gene is TRBV7-3, the J gene TRBJ2-1, with TRBD2 matching over 7 bases. J gave up 7 bases and V 4 bases, and 16 bases lay outside the gene matches. CDR1 SGHTA and CDR2 FQGTGA come from the germline V gene. This CDR3 region has 17 residues. The CDR3 spells CASSSGRGGRVLNEQFF. CDR3 nucleotides: TGTGCCAGCAGCTCAGGGAGGGGCGGGAGAGTGCTAAATGAGCAGTTCTTC.

This clonotype appeared a few times. The chain employs TRBV28 and TRBJ1-5, with a tentative D call TRBD1 (6 bases). The CDR3 extends over 15 amino acids. CDR1 is MDHEN and CDR2 is SYDVKM in the germline V gene. Trimming took 1 base from V and 2 from J, leaving 9 bases between them. CDR3 coding DNA: TGTGCCAGCAGTTTATCAGGGGTCGGCAATCAGCCCCAGCATTTT. It encodes CASSLSGVGNQPQHF.

The sample holds a few counts of this clonotype. The chain uses TRBV7-9 and TRBJ1-1; unclear D gene. This CDR3 spans 15 amino acids. Trimming stripped 1 base from V and 0 bases from J, with 9 bases between. Germline lookup yields CDR1 SEHNR and CDR2 FQNEAQ (reference sequence). The CDR3 protein is CASSLGPGVNTEAFF. The CDR3 DNA reads TGTGCCAGCAGCTTAGGTCCAGGAGTGAACACTGAAGCTTTCTTT.

This clonotype was seen ten or more times. The rearrangement links TRBV10-3 to TRBJ1-1; 9 bases align to TRBD1. With V trimmed by 5 bases and J by 5 bases, 6 bases remained unmatched. The germline gives CDR1 ENHRY, CDR2 SYGVKD. The CDR3 totals 14 residues. CDR3 sequence reads: CAISKGQGKTEAFF. The CDR3 DNA is TGTGCCATCAGTAAAGGACAGGGGAAGACTGAAGCTTTCTTT.

This clonotype was seen a handful of times. CDR3 sequence reads: CASRGLRRGSDTQYF. The CDR3 DNA reads as TGTGCCAGCAGAGGTCTCCGGCGGGGATCCGATACGCAGTATTTT. The chain combines TRBV11-2 with TRBJ2-3, with TRBD2 as a possible D gene (6 bases). Germline V gene sequence: CDR1 SGHAT, CDR2 FQNNGV. The V end lost 6 bases, the J end lost 6 bases, and 19 bases lay between the germline ends. This CDR3 contains 15 residues.

The table lists this clonotype with a few counts. This chain uses TRBV7-2 with TRBJ2-3; maybe TRBD2 (6 bases). The CDR3 sequence is 17 residues long. Trimming took off 4 bases at V and 0 bases at J, with 17 bases between the two ends. The germline V gene encodes CDR1 SGHTA and CDR2 FQGNSA. The CDR3 DNA follows: TGTGCCAGCAGCTCGTCCCCCGGGAGCCCCAGCACAGATACGCAGTATTTT. This gives the protein CASSSSPGSPSTDTQYF.

This clonotype was found a few times. The chain combines TRBV4-1 with TRBJ2-1; 14 nucleotides match TRBD2. Germline V gene sequence: CDR1 MGHRA, CDR2 YSYEKL. The CDR3 is made up of 16 amino acids. Trimming at V came to 3 bases and at J to 7 bases, leaving 5 bases not matched to a gene. In DNA form, the CDR3 reads TGCGCCAGCAGCCAGGGACTAGCGGGAGTAGGTAATGAGCAGTTCTTC. As protein: CASSQGLAGVGNEQFF.

This clonotype was recorded at least ten times. The chain has TRBV5-1 and TRBJ2-1; 13 nucleotides match TRBD2. Germline V lookup: CDR1 SGHRS, CDR2 YFSETQ. CDR3 length: 16 residues. The V segment lost 4 bases and the J segment 4 bases; nucleotides outside the gene matches: 5. The CDR3 DNA reads as TGCGCCAGCAGCCCCGGGACTAGCGGGATTTACAATGAGCAGTTCTTC. Protein sequence: CASSPGTSGIYNEQFF.

CDR3 sequence reads: CASSASGWEINYNEQFF. DNA for the CDR3: TGTGCCAGCAGCGCTAGCGGATGGGAGATTAACTACAATGAGCAGTTCTTC. The chain recombines TRBV7-2 with TRBJ2-1; 7 nucleotides agree with TRBD2. The CDR3 runs to 17 residues. Trimming cost V 5 bases and J 3 bases; bases outside gene matches: 13. Germline V gene lookup returns CDR1 SGHTA and CDR2 FQGNSA.

V gene TRBV20-1 combines with J gene TRBJ1-5; D possibly corresponds to TRBD1 (5 bases). The V gene's germline CDR1 is DFQATT and CDR2 SNEGSKA (reference sequence). CDR3 length equals 15 residues. V gave up 0 bases and J gave up 0 bases, with 9 bases separating them. This CDR3 is CSARDVGVSNQPQHF. CDR3 sequence (DNA): TGCAGTGCTAGAGATGTAGGGGTTAGCAATCAGCCCCAGCATTTT.

The chain recombines TRBV24-1 with TRBJ1-5; D gene uncertain. Trimming removed 9 bases at V and 5 bases at J, with 10 bases between. Germline CDR1 KGHDR, CDR2 SFDVKD. The CDR3 length is 12 residues. This CDR3 reads CATQSGDQPQHF. CDR3 DNA sequence: TGTGCCACCCAGAGCGGTGATCAGCCCCAGCATTTT.

This clonotype was counted between two and nine times. CDR3 region: CASSPRWGAAGTQYF. The DNA for the CDR3 is TGTGCCAGCAGTCCCCGATGGGGGGCAGCGGGTACGCAGTATTTT. The rearrangement uses TRBV28 and TRBJ2-3, with D perhaps TRBD1 or TRBD2 (6 bases each). The germline V gene has CDR1 MDHEN and CDR2 SYDVKM. V was trimmed by 5 bases and J by 8 bases, leaving 20 bases between them. This CDR3 has 15 amino acids.

In DNA form, the CDR3 reads TGCGCCAGCAGCCAAGAATTACGTACCCGCGGCGAGCAGTACTTC. This codes for CASSQELRTRGEQYF. This chain joins TRBV4-1 and TRBJ2-7; no clear D gene. Germline assignment: CDR1 MGHRA and CDR2 YSYEKL. The CDR3 is 15 amino acids. V lost 0 bases to trimming and J lost 6 bases, with 15 bases between them.

This clonotype came up a few times. The rearrangement uses TRBV6-5 and TRBJ2-2; D gene uncertain. The CDR3 is 11 amino acids. With 6 bases removed from V and 6 bases from J, the gap between germline ends came to 5 bases. Germline assignment: CDR1 MNHEY and CDR2 SVGAGI. CDR3 coding DNA: TGTGCCAGCAGCAAATCCGGGGAGCTGTTTTTT. Amino acid sequence: CASSKSGELFF.

This clonotype was counted only a few times. The chain carries TRBV19 and TRBJ2-1, with 8 positions matching TRBD2. The germline V gene has CDR1 LNHDA and CDR2 SQIVND (reference sequence). The trim removed 3 bases at V and 0 bases at J, leaving 4 bases unmatched. The CDR3 runs 16 residues. The CDR3 DNA follows: TGTGCCAGTAGTATTAGCGGGACCAGCTCCTACAATGAGCAGTTCTTC. This gives the protein CASSISGTSSYNEQFF.

V and J are TRBV16 and TRBJ1-6, with unresolved D. In germline, CDR1 is KGHSY, CDR2 FQNENV. CDR3 length: 16 residues. V gave up 1 base and J gave up 6 bases, with 13 bases separating them. Here the CDR3 DNA reads TGTGCCAGCAGCCAATACCCGGTGGAGGTTAATTCACCCCTCCACTTT. This codes for CASSQYPVEVNSPLHF.